The source of this TCR beta chain is a study of blood T cell repertoires in COVID-19. Study-level background: The analysed material was cDNA or gDNA that came from T cells, B-cell-depleted T cells, or PBMCs.

Profiling relied on immunoSEQ multiplex PCR, and the TCRdb table lists in-frame clones only, not all of them. The sample contains about 300,000 clones, more than 75% of which appear only once. Between the trimmed V and J ends, which lost 2 bases and 5 bases, there was a span of 11 bases. CDR1 and CDR2 from the germline V gene are SGHRS and YFSETQ. CDR3 length: 13 residues. The sample taken for sequencing was PBMCs or T cells enriched from blood (not recorded which). The genes are TRBV5-1 and TRBJ2-7; possibly TRBD2 for D (5 bases). The clonotype originates from a man aged 25 to 40 who had recovered from COVID-19. CDR3 nucleotide sequence: TGCGCCAGCAGCTTCCTAATCGGGGACGAGCAGTACTTC. Translated: CASSFLIGDEQYF.